This entry concerns a single TCR beta chain. Its antigen remains unknown. Using its own MiXCR run on the RT-PCR reads, TCRdb lists one record per CDR3 protein. In the table there are around 750,000 distinct CDR3 sequences, approximately 21% of which are singletons. The data derive from a study of response to subunit inactivated influenza vaccine. Study results and limitations: New T cells are recruited in small numbers by each seasonal influenza vaccination, according to the authors' suggestion.

The TCR sequence derives from a man between 50 and 59 years old who received an inactivated influenza vaccine. Source: PBMCs from blood, taken 5 to 6 days after vaccination.

The DNA of the CDR3 is TGTGCCAGCACTAACCAACTGCCCTCACCCCTCCACTTT. It is translated as CASTNQLPSPLHF. This chain uses TRBV12-3 or TRBV12-4 with TRBJ1-6; D is undetermined. V lost 7 bases and J lost 10, with 14 bases in between. This CDR3 has 13 residues.